Below are 23 T cell receptor beta chains sequenced from a single sample in a study of blood T cell repertoires in COVID-19. Measured with immunoSEQ multiplex PCR; TCRdb has only the in-frame clones, and not every one. The sample lists approximately 300,000 clones; around 86% were seen once. Sequenced input: PBMCs or T cells enriched from blood (not recorded which). The receptors shown here come from a woman younger than 35 who had recovered from COVID-19.

The gene calls are TRBV4-1 and TRBJ1-5; possible D gene TRBD1, 5 bases. CDR1 MGHRA and CDR2 YSYEKL come from the germline V gene. Trimming took 4 bases from V and 0 from J, leaving 10 bases between them. The CDR3 spans 15 residues. CDR3 amino acids: CASSPQVSSNQPQHF. The CDR3 DNA reads as TGCGCCAGCAGCCCACAGGTCTCTAGCAATCAGCCCCAGCATTTT.

The chain combines TRBV7-9 with TRBJ2-7; D is perhaps TRBD2 (5 bases). V gave up 5 bases and J gave up 3 bases, with 14 bases separating them. Germline CDR1 SEHNR, CDR2 FQNEAQ (reference sequence). This CDR3 is 14 amino acids long. Here the CDR3 DNA reads TGTGCCAGCAGCGCCCGAAACCGGGGCTACGAGCAGTACTTC. Amino acid sequence: CASSARNRGYEQYF.

As DNA, the CDR3 is TGTGCCAGCAGCTTATCCCATAGAGATCGGGCTAACTATGGCTACACCTTC. Residues: CASSLSHRDRANYGYTF. V gene TRBV7-9 combines with J gene TRBJ1-2; D uncertain. Trimming shortened V by 2 bases and J by 0 bases, and 16 bases separated the two germline ends. The germline V gene encodes CDR1 SEHNR and CDR2 FQNEAQ (reference sequence). The CDR3 is made up of 17 amino acids. Together with reference TRBV7-9 and TRBJ1-2, the CDR3 gives the full variable domain: DTGVSQNPRHKITKRGQNVTFRCDPISEHNRLYWYRQTLGQGPEFLTYFQNEAQLEKSRLLSDRFSAERPKGSFSTLEIQRTEQGDSAMYLCASSLSHRDRANYGYTFGSGTRLTVV.

The V call is TRBV10-3, the J call TRBJ2-1; D is possibly TRBD2 (5 bases). The CDR3 is 16 residues long. Germline CDR1 and CDR2: ENHRY and SYGVKD. V lost 3 bases and J lost 5, with 17 bases in between. The CDR3 coding sequence is TGTGCCATCAGTGAACGAATAGCGAACCAAAACAATGAGCAGTTCTTC. It yields the protein CAISERIANQNNEQFF.

The chain links TRBV27 to TRBJ1-2; a weak D match, TRBD1 (6 bases). Looked up from germline, CDR1 is MNHEY and CDR2 is SMNVEV (reference sequence). The CDR3 totals 17 residues. Trimming pared 2 bases from V and 2 bases from J, leaving 18 bases between. Here the CDR3 reads CASSLKGNWGQNYGYTF. DNA for the CDR3: TGTGCCAGCAGTTTAAAGGGGAATTGGGGACAAAACTATGGCTACACCTTC.

V is TRBV21-1 and J is TRBJ1-1; TRBD1 is taken as the D call from the table, unchecked against the DNA. TRBV21-1 is flagged as a pseudogene. The CDR3 loop spans 18 amino acids. The CDR3 reads CASSPGAGGTQVNTEAFF. The CDR3 DNA reads TGTGCCAGCAGCCCTGGGGCAGGGGGGACCCAGGTGAACACTGAAGCTTTCTTT.

This clone was detected a few times. The rearrangement links TRBV7-9 to TRBJ1-5; TRBD1 matches at 7 bases. This CDR3 has 15 residues. V gave up 4 bases and J gave up 1 base; unmatched junction bases: 4. Per the germline V gene, CDR1 is SEHNR and CDR2 is FQNEAQ (reference sequence). In DNA, the CDR3 is TGTGCCAGCAGCTCCTCGGGACAGAGCAATCAGCCCCAGCATTTT. This translates into CASSSSGQSNQPQHF.

The CDR3 region is CASSLQGLRTEAFF. The DNA of the CDR3 is TGCGCCAGCAGCCTCCAGGGGTTACGCACTGAAGCTTTCTTT. J is TRBJ1-1 and V is TRBV4-1; tentatively, D is TRBD1 (6 bases). Trimming pared 4 bases from V and 4 bases from J, leaving 13 bases between. Germline-derived CDR1 and CDR2 are MGHRA and YSYEKL. There are 14 residues in the CDR3.

The rearrangement joins TRBV30 to TRBJ2-5; TRBD1 matches 8 bases. CDR3 size: 15 residues. The junction had 11 bases not matched to a gene; V was cut back by 3 bases and J by 5 bases. Germline V CDR1 and CDR2: GTSNPN, SVGIG (reference sequence). CDR3: CAWSGPAGGWETQYF. CDR3 in DNA: TGTGCCTGGAGCGGCCCTGCAGGGGGCTGGGAGACCCAGTACTTC.

The chain carries TRBV11-2 and TRBJ1-3; weak D call: TRBD1 (6 bases). V shed 1 base and J shed 0 bases, with 16 bases lying between them. Germline values: CDR1 SGHAT, CDR2 FQNNGV. The CDR3 spans 18 residues. In DNA, the CDR3 is TGTGCCAGCAGCTTAGCCCCCTCGACAGGCCACTCTGGAAACACCATATATTTT. This translates into CASSLAPSTGHSGNTIYF.

This clone is a singleton in its sample. V and J are TRBV7-8 and TRBJ1-2; D not certain. The V gene's germline CDR1 is SGHVS and CDR2 FQNEAQ. With 1 base removed from V and 2 bases from J, the gap between germline ends came to 11 bases. The CDR3 consists of 15 residues. The CDR3 is CASSLGPPGNYGYTF. CDR3 DNA: TGTGCCAGCAGCTTAGGGCCACCGGGGAACTATGGCTACACCTTC.

This rearrangement joins TRBV21-1 to TRBJ2-7; the table's D call, TRBD2, was not checked against the DNA. TRBV21-1 is recorded as a pseudogene. The length of the CDR3 is 16 residues. CDR3 in DNA: TGTGCCAGCAGCAAAGTGCAGCGAGCGGGGTCCTACGAGCAGTACTTC. The encoded protein is CASSKVQRAGSYEQYF.

The chain recombines TRBV5-8 with TRBJ1-2; perhaps TRBD1 as D (5 bases). Trimming shortened V by 5 bases and J by 4 bases, and 12 bases separated the two germline ends. Germline CDR1 reads SGHTS; CDR2 reads YDEGEE. The CDR3 is 13 amino acids. CDR3 bases: TGTGCCAGCAGGATGACAGAGGTCTATGGCTACACCTTC. Amino acid sequence: CASRMTEVYGYTF. The whole variable domain, filled in from reference TRBV5-8 and TRBJ1-2, reads EAGVTQSPTHLIKTRGQQATLRCSPISGHTSVYWYQQALGLGLQFLLWYDEGEERNRGNFPPRFSGRQFPNYSSELNVNALELEDSALYLCASRMTEVYGYTFGSGTRLTVV.

The V call is TRBV28, the J call TRBJ1-5; 7 bases are a match to TRBD1. CDR1 and CDR2 (germline): MDHEN, SYDVKM. Losses at the gene ends were 4 bases for V and 4 bases for J; bases not matched to a gene: 7. The CDR3 has 15 residues. In DNA form, the CDR3 reads TGTGCCAGCAGTTCCCCGGGACAGCCTAATCAGCCCCAGCATTTT. Residues: CASSSPGQPNQPQHF.

The V call is TRBV27, the J call TRBJ1-1; a weak D match, TRBD1 (6 bases). V lost 2 bases and J lost 3, with 10 bases in between. The CDR3 length is 14 residues. The germline CDR1 and CDR2 sequences are MNHEY and SMNVEV (reference sequence). The CDR3 DNA reads TGTGCCAGCAGTTTACTGACAGGCGACACTGAAGCTTTCTTT. Protein sequence: CASSLLTGDTEAFF.

This clone has just a few counts. The rearrangement joins TRBV18 to TRBJ1-2; tentatively, D is TRBD1 (5 bases). V was shortened by 1 base and J by 8 bases, with 8 bases between the two germline ends. In germline, CDR1 is KGHSH, CDR2 LQKENI. This CDR3 region has 12 residues. CDR3 residues: CASSPRGRGYTF. The CDR3 DNA reads TGTGCCAGCTCACCACGGGGCCGAGGCTACACCTTC.

The rearrangement uses TRBV19 and TRBJ2-3, with D unclear. The V end was cut by 2 bases, the J end by 0 bases, with 6 bases between. CDR3 size: 14 residues. Germline loops: CDR1 LNHDA, CDR2 SQIVND (reference sequence). The chain's CDR3 is CASSIQSSTDTQYF. The CDR3 DNA sequence: TGTGCCAGTAGTATACAGTCTAGCACAGATACGCAGTATTTT.

The chain combines TRBV10-3 with TRBJ1-1; D is ambiguous. The V and J ends lost 2 bases and 3 bases respectively, with 7 bases between them. The germline CDR1 and CDR2 sequences are ENHRY and SYGVKD. This CDR3 comprises 13 residues. The CDR3 region is CAISEGQDTEAFF. The DNA for the CDR3 is TGTGCCATCAGTGAGGGGCAGGACACTGAAGCTTTCTTT.

V and J are TRBV5-1 and TRBJ2-5; TRBD2 agrees at 8 bases. Germline CDR1 SGHRS, CDR2 YFSETQ. With V trimmed by 2 bases and J by 2 bases, 14 bases remained unmatched. The CDR3 extends over 18 amino acids. CDR3 loop: CASSFSVHHSGGQETQYF. DNA of the CDR3: TGCGCCAGCAGCTTCTCGGTCCATCACAGCGGGGGACAAGAGACCCAGTACTTC.

The rearrangement links TRBV7-2 to TRBJ1-1; no clear D gene. V was shortened by 5 bases and J by 0 bases, with 7 bases between the two germline ends. This CDR3 is built from 13 residues. Germline V gives CDR1 SGHTA, CDR2 FQGNSA. The CDR3 DNA sequence: TGTGCCAGCAGCACGTACTTGAACACTGAAGCTTTCTTT. Translation gives CASSTYLNTEAFF.

This sequence joins TRBV28 and TRBJ2-1; possible D gene TRBD1, 5 bases. The CDR3 has 15 amino acids. CDR1 is MDHEN, CDR2 SYDVKM, per germline. Trimming cost V 2 bases and J 6 bases, with 14 bases left between them. The CDR3 DNA is TGTGCCAGCAGTTTAGTCAGGGAAATCGGCAATGAGCAGTTCTTC. As protein: CASSLVREIGNEQFF.

This clone was seen only a few times. The J gene is TRBJ1-2, the V gene TRBV2; 7 bases map to TRBD1. Per the germline V gene, CDR1 is SNHLY and CDR2 is FYNNEI. The CDR3 consists of 13 residues. Trimming cost V 6 bases and J 4 bases; bases outside gene matches: 5. CDR3 DNA sequence: TGTGCCAGCAGCTCTGGACAGGTCTATGGCTACACCTTC. It specifies CASSSGQVYGYTF.

This clone was seen a single time. The V call is TRBV14, the J call TRBJ1-6; TRBD1 matches 7 bases. CDR1 is SGHDN and CDR2 is FVKESK in the germline V gene. J gave up 6 bases and V 4 bases, and 6 bases lay outside the gene matches. This CDR3 spans 15 amino acids. CDR3 DNA: TGTGCCAGCAGCCGAACCGACAGGGTTAATTCACCCCTCCACTTT. As protein: CASSRTDRVNSPLHF.